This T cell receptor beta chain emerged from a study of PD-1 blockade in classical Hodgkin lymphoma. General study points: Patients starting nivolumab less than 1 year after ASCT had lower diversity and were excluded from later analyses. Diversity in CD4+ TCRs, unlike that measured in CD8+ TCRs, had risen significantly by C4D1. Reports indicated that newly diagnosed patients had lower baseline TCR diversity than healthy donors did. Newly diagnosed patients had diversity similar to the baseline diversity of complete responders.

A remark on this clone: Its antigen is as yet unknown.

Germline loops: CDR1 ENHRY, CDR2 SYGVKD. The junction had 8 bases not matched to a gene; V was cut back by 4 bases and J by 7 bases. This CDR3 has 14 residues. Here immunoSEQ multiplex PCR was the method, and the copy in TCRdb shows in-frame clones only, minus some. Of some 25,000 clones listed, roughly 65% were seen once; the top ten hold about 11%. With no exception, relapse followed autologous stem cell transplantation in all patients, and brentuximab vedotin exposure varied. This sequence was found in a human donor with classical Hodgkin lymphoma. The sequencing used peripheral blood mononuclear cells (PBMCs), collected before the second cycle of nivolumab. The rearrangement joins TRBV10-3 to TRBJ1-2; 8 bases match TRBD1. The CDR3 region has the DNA TGTGCCATCAGTGTAAATACAGGGGGAGCTGGCTACACCTTC. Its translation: CAISVNTGGAGYTF.